These T cell receptor beta chains were read from a single sample in a study of T cell responses to AZD1222 COVID-19 vaccine. Measured with immunoSEQ multiplex PCR; TCRdb has only the in-frame clones, and not every one. The sample lists some 200,000 clones, approximately 93% occurring once. The input for sequencing was peripheral blood, taken on day 0 of AZD1222 vaccination. The source of these receptors is an adult in good health. Each CDR3 is given with its conserved first and last residue. D genes are given only for firm matches. Clone size is not always given. Where it is, it says once, few, many or a class for expanded clones.

clone size	V gene	D gene	J gene	CDR3 DNA	CDR3 protein
few	TRBV7-9	NA	TRBJ2-3	TGTGCCAGCAGCGCTCGGGAAATCAGCGTTACAGATACGCAGTATTTT	CASSAREISVTDTQYF
NA	TRBV11-2	NA	TRBJ1-6	TGTGCCAGCAGCTCCGACAGGTCGGCGAATTCACCCCTCCACTTT	CASSSDRSANSPLHF
NA	TRBV7-2	NA	TRBJ2-3	TGTGCCAGCAGCTTAGGACTCCACACAGATACGCAGTATTTT	CASSLGLHTDTQYF
once	TRBV7-2	NA	TRBJ1-2	TGTGCCAGCAGTTTACAGGACTATGGCTACACCTTC	CASSLQDYGYTF
once	TRBV7-2	TRBD1	TRBJ1-6	TGTGCCAGCAGCTCCCCAGGGGGTAATTCACCCCTCCACTTT	CASSSPGGNSPLHF
once	TRBV11-3	NA	TRBJ2-5	TGTGCCAGCAGCCTCGGGACGAACCAAGAGACCCAGTACTTC	CASSLGTNQETQYF
NA	TRBV5-1	TRBD1	TRBJ2-2	TGCGCCAGCAGCCGTCACAGGGGGCGCGACGGGGAGCTGTTTTTT	CASSRHRGRDGELFF
NA	TRBV19	TRBD1	TRBJ1-5	TGTGCCAGTAGTAGGGGGGGACAGAGCAATCAGCCCCAGCATTTT	CASSRGGQSNQPQHF
few	TRBV3-1/TRBV3-2	NA	TRBJ1-3	TGTGCCAGCAGCCCCCTTCCCTCTGGAAACACCATATATTTT	CASSPLPSGNTIYF
once	TRBV7-9	NA	TRBJ2-7	TGTGCCAGCAGCCAGCCGGACACCCTATCCTACGAGCAGTACTTC	CASSQPDTLSYEQYF
NA	TRBV5-6	TRBD1	TRBJ1-2	TGTGCCAGCAGCTTGAAGGGGGCGGGTGGCTACACCTTC	CASSLKGAGGYTF
once	TRBV5-8	TRBD1	TRBJ1-2	TGTGCCAGTGACAGGGGAAGAAACTATGGCTACACCTTC	CASDRGRNYGYTF
NA	TRBV5-5	NA	TRBJ1-1	TGTGCCAGCAGCTTAGGGGTAGGGACTGAAGCTTTCTTT	CASSLGVGTEAFF
NA	TRBV5-4	NA	TRBJ1-2	TGTGCCAGCAGCTTCGGGACGCTCTATGGCTACACCTTC	CASSFGTLYGYTF
NA	TRBV10-1	TRBD2	TRBJ2-2	TGCGCCAGCACCGAGTCCCCGGGGGGACCCCACGTTAACACCGGGGAGCTGTTTTTT	CASTESPGGPHVNTGELFF
NA	TRBV9	NA	TRBJ1-1	TGTGCCAGCAGCGTATGGGGAGGGGACACTGAAGCTTTCTTT	CASSVWGGDTEAFF
NA	TRBV6-5	NA	TRBJ1-2	TGTGTGCTGCGGGGCATGGAGGATGGCTACACCTTC	CVLRGMEDGYTF
NA	TRBV7-9	NA	TRBJ1-2	TGTGCCAGCAGCCACCGACAGGACCGAATTGGGGGCTACACCTTC	CASSHRQDRIGGYTF
NA	TRBV14	NA	TRBJ2-7	TGTGCCAGCAGCCTAGGGACAAACTGGTACGAGCAGTACTTC	CASSLGTNWYEQYF
NA	TRBV7-2	TRBD1	TRBJ2-1	TGTGCCAGCAGCTCGCGACAGGGAAACAATGAGCAGTTCTTC	CASSSRQGNNEQFF
NA	TRBV5-3	NA	TRBJ2-5	TGTGCCAGAAGTGCGGGCCCCCCGGAGACCCAGTACTTC	CARSAGPPETQYF
once	TRBV29-1	NA	TRBJ2-7	TGCAGCGTTGCGGGAGAAATAAGTGAGCAGTACTTC	CSVAGEISEQYF
NA	TRBV7-9	NA	TRBJ2-7	TGTGCCAGCAGCCCCGACAGAAACGAGCAGTACTTC	CASSPDRNEQYF
NA	TRBV30	NA	TRBJ1-1	TGTGCCTGGAGTCTCAGCCCAACTGAAGCTTTCTTT	CAWSLSPTEAFF
NA	TRBV15	TRBD2	TRBJ2-3	TGTGCCACCAGCAGACCCTCGATGACTAGCGGGGGAGGGGATACGCAGTATTTT	CATSRPSMTSGGGDTQYF
few	TRBV5-6	NA	TRBJ1-2	TGTGCCAGCAGCTTGGTGGGGGGACACACTCTGTATGGCTACACCTTC	CASSLVGGHTLYGYTF
NA	TRBV5-1	NA	TRBJ1-3	TGCGCCAGCAGCTTGGACCAGGGGATCCCTGGAAACACCATATATTTT	CASSLDQGIPGNTIYF
few	TRBV27	NA	TRBJ1-2	TGTGCCAGCAGACTGCTAGGGGAACTGAACTATGGCTACACCTTC	CASRLLGELNYGYTF
once	TRBV3-1/TRBV3-2	TRBD2	TRBJ2-1	TGTGCCAGCAGCCAATCGACTAGCGGGGGGCGATACAATGAGCAGTTCTTC	CASSQSTSGGRYNEQFF
NA	TRBV20-1	NA	TRBJ1-2	TGCAGTGCTGGAGGGGGCTATGGCTACACCTTC	CSAGGGYGYTF
NA	TRBV2	NA	TRBJ1-6	TGTGCCAGCAGTGACATGGACCGAAGCCCAGGTTCACCCCTCCACTTT	CASSDMDRSPGSPLHF
NA	TRBV5-1	NA	TRBJ2-2	TGCGCCAGCAGCTTGGGACTATGGGGGACCGGGGAGCTGTTTTTT	CASSLGLWGTGELFF
once	TRBV15	NA	TRBJ2-7	TGTGCCACCGCAGCAAACTCCTACGAGCAGTACTTC	CATAANSYEQYF
NA	TRBV11-2	NA	TRBJ2-1	TGTGCCAGCAGGAGTTGGGCCACTACTGAGCAGTTCTTC	CASRSWATTEQFF
NA	TRBV6-6	NA	TRBJ1-5	TGTGCCAGCAGTTATGCGGTGGGAAACAATCAGCCCCAGCATTTT	CASSYAVGNNQPQHF
NA	TRBV6-1	NA	TRBJ2-1	TGTGCCAGCAGTGAAGTGGAGGCCATTCCCCTTTACAATGAGCAGTTCTTC	CASSEVEAIPLYNEQFF
NA	TRBV19	NA	TRBJ1-1	TGTGCCAGTAGTACAGGAAGAGGCACTGAAGCTTTCTTT	CASSTGRGTEAFF
NA	TRBV14	NA	TRBJ2-5	TGTGCCAGCAGCCACAGGGGGCAGGTAGCGGGCCTAGAGACCCAGTACTTC	CASSHRGQVAGLETQYF
NA	TRBV14	NA	TRBJ2-7	TGTGCCAGCAGCCAATACACAGTTTTCTACGAGCAGTACTTC	CASSQYTVFYEQYF
NA	TRBV25-1	NA	TRBJ1-6	TGTGCCAGCAGTCTTACCACAGGTTTACATTCACCCCTCCACTTT	CASSLTTGLHSPLHF
NA	TRBV2	TRBD1	TRBJ1-1	TGTGCCAGCAGTACCGGGACAGTTGAAGCTTTCTTT	CASSTGTVEAFF
NA	TRBV6-5	NA	TRBJ2-1	TGTGCCAGCACCCCTTTGGCGGGATCCTACAATGAGCAGTTCTTC	CASTPLAGSYNEQFF
NA	TRBV24-1	NA	TRBJ2-7	TGTGCCACCAGTGATTTATTCGGCTCCTACGAGCAGTACTTC	CATSDLFGSYEQYF
NA	TRBV7-9	NA	TRBJ2-1	TGTGCCAGCAGCTTAGAATCAGGGCTCGAGCAGTTCTTC	CASSLESGLEQFF
NA	TRBV3-1/TRBV3-2	NA	TRBJ1-4	TGTGCCAGCAGCCTTTATGAAAAACTGTTTTTT	CASSLYEKLFF
NA	TRBV3-1/TRBV3-2	NA	TRBJ1-1	TGTGCCAGCAGCCAAGGAGTTTTCATGAACACTGAAGCTTTCTTT	CASSQGVFMNTEAFF
NA	TRBV27	TRBD1	TRBJ2-2	TGTGCCAGCAGTTCGGGACAGGGGGTCGTCACCGGGGAGCTGTTTTTT	CASSSGQGVVTGELFF
NA	TRBV6-1	NA	TRBJ1-3	TGTGCCAGCAGTGTTCGGACAGAGCTGGACACCATATATTTT	CASSVRTELDTIYF
once	TRBV11-2	NA	TRBJ1-2	TGTGCCAGCAGCCCCGACGGGCTCGGCTATGGCTACACCTTC	CASSPDGLGYGYTF
NA	TRBV10-2	TRBD1	TRBJ1-2	TGCGCCAGCAGAGGACCGGGACAGCTACCTAATGGCTACACCTTC	CASRGPGQLPNGYTF
NA	TRBV5-1	TRBD1	TRBJ2-7	TGCGCCAGCAGCTTGGTATCCGGGACAGCCCTAGGAGAGCAGTACTTC	CASSLVSGTALGEQYF
NA	TRBV10-1	NA	TRBJ1-1	TGCGCCAGCAGTTCAGCAGGGAACACTGAAGCTTTCTTT	CASSSAGNTEAFF
NA	TRBV11-2	TRBD1	TRBJ2-5	TGTGCCAGCAGCTTAACGGTTTCAGGACAGGGGTTAGAGACCCAGTACTTC	CASSLTVSGQGLETQYF